Described below is a single T cell receptor (beta chain) sequence and its context. The data originate from a study of T cell changes during pregnancy in multiple sclerosis. Germline trimming cut 5 bases from V and 4 bases from J; bases unmatched to any gene: 10. The CDR3 has 16 residues. CDR1 SEHNR and CDR2 FQNEAQ come from the germline V gene (reference sequence). Assay: immunoSEQ multiplex PCR; the TCRdb copy retains only in-frame clones and omits some. The table has around 44,000 clones, around 92% seen once. Sequenced input: peripheral blood. This chain joins TRBV7-9 and TRBJ2-1, with 8 positions matching TRBD2. The source of this sequence is a female donor with multiple sclerosis, enrolled in a pregnancy study. The CDR3 sequence is CASSPSGAGEYNEQFF. Written as DNA, the CDR3 is TGTGCCAGCAGCCCCTCGGGAGCGGGAGAATACAATGAGCAGTTCTTC. The full variable domain, rest sourced from reference TRBV7-9 and TRBJ2-1, is DTGVSQNPRHKITKRGQNVTFRCDPISEHNRLYWYRQTLGQGPEFLTYFQNEAQLEKSRLLSDRFSAERPKGSFSTLEIQRTEQGDSAMYLCASSPSGAGEYNEQFFGPGTRLTVL.